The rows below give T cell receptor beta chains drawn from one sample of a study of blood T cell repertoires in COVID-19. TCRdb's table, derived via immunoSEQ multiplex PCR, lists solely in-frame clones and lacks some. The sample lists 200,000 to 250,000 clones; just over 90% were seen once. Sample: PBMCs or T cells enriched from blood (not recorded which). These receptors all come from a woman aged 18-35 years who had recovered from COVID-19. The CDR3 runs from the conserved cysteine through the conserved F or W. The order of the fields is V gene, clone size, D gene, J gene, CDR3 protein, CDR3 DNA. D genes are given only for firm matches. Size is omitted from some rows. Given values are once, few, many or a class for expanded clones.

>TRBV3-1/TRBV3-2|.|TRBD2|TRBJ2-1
CASSQTSGNNNEQFF
TGTGCCAGCAGCCAGACTAGCGGGAACAACAATGAGCAGTTCTTC
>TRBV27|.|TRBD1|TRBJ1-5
CASSPGQGSLRPQHF
TGTGCCAGCAGTCCGGGACAGGGCTCCCTTAGGCCCCAGCATTTT
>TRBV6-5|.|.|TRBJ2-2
CASRPPRHNTGELFF
TGTGCCAGCAGGCCTCCGAGACATAACACCGGGGAGCTGTTTTTT
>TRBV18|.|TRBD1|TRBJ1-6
CASSPQPGQGASPLHF
TGTGCCAGCTCACCTCAACCGGGACAGGGGGCTTCACCCCTCCACTTT
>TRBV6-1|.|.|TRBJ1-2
CASSERGATNYGYTF
TGTGCCAGCAGTGAACGGGGGGCGACTAACTATGGCTACACCTTC
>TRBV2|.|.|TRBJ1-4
CASSEMWEVAGEKLFF
TGTGCCAGCAGTGAAATGTGGGAAGTGGCGGGTGAAAAACTGTTTTTT
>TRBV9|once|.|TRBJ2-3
CASSTKRGEDTQYF
TGTGCCAGCAGCACCAAAAGGGGTGAAGATACGCAGTATTTT
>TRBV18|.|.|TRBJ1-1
CASSPPMNTEAFF
TGTGCCAGCTCACCCCCCATGAACACTGAAGCTTTCTTT
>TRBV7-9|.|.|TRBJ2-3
CASGGAYLTDTQYF
TGTGCCAGCGGAGGGGCATACCTCACAGATACGCAGTATTTT
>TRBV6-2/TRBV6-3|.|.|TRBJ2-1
CASSSQENNEQFF
TGTGCCAGCAGCTCACAGGAGAACAATGAGCAGTTCTTC
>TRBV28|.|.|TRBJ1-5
CASSSGDVRQPQHF
TGTGCCAGCAGTTCAGGGGACGTCCGTCAGCCCCAGCATTTT
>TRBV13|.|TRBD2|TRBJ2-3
CASSSSLIAGSTDTQYF
TGTGCCAGCAGCTCAAGCCTCATAGCGGGTAGCACAGATACGCAGTATTTT
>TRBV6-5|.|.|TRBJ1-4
CASSRQVNTNEKLFF
TGTGCCAGCAGCCGACAGGTTAATACTAATGAAAAACTGTTTTTT
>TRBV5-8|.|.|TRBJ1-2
CASSAQPGVGYTF
TGTGCCAGCAGCGCCCAGCCGGGGGTTGGCTACACCTTC
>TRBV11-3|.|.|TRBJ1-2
CASSSEPGIRTGGYTF
TGTGCCAGCAGCTCAGAGCCGGGAATCAGAACGGGGGGCTACACCTTC
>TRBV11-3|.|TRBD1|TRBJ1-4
CASSFSGTGGEKLFF
TGTGCCAGCAGCTTTTCAGGGACAGGAGGTGAAAAACTGTTTTTT
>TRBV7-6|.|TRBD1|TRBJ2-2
CASSLGDRGTYTGELFF
TGTGCCAGCAGCTTAGGTGACAGGGGGACATACACCGGGGAGCTGTTTTTT
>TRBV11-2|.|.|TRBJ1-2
CASSLGRPYYGYTF
TGTGCCAGCAGCTTAGGCAGGCCTTACTATGGCTACACCTTC
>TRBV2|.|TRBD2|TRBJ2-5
CASSEMGGQETQYF
TGTGCCAGCAGTGAAATGGGGGGGCAAGAGACCCAGTACTTC
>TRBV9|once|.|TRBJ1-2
CASSVGPGLNYGYTF
TGTGCCAGCAGCGTAGGGCCGGGACTTAACTATGGCTACACCTTC
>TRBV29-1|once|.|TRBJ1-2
CSVEPTDSNYGYTF
TGCAGCGTTGAGCCCACAGATTCTAACTATGGCTACACCTTC
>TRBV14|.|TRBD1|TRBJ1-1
CASNLRQGAPAFF
TGTGCCAGCAACCTTCGACAGGGCGCCCCAGCTTTCTTT
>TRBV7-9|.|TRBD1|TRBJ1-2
CASSFGTGDGYTF
TGTGCCAGCAGCTTCGGGACAGGCGATGGCTACACCTTC
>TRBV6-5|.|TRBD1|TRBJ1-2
CASSYGTAGGYTF
TGTGCCAGCAGTTACGGGACAGCTGGGGGCTACACCTTC
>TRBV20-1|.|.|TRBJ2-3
CSASREVQDTQYF
TGCAGTGCTAGTCGAGAGGTGCAAGATACGCAGTATTTT
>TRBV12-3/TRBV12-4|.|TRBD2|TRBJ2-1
CASSVTSGREQFF
TGTGCCAGCAGCGTGACTAGCGGGAGGGAGCAGTTCTTC
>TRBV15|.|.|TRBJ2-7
CATSRTVSYEQYF
TGTGCCACCAGCAGGACAGTTTCCTACGAGCAGTACTTC
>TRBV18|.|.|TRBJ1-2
CASSPQGVTYGYTF
TGTGCCAGCTCACCACAGGGAGTTACCTATGGCTACACCTTC
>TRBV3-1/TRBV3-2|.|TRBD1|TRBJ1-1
CASSQGQGMNTEAFF
TGTGCCAGCAGCCAAGGACAGGGGATGAACACTGAAGCTTTCTTT
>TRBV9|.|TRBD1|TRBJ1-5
CASSAQGQGVEPQHF
TGTGCCAGCAGCGCACAAGGACAGGGAGTGGAGCCCCAGCATTTT
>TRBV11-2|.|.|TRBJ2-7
CASSRAGGAQLYEQYF
TGTGCCAGCAGTAGGGCCGGTGGGGCCCAACTCTACGAGCAGTACTTC
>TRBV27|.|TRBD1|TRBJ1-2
CASSPLGQANYGYTF
TGTGCCAGCTCGCCACTCGGACAGGCGAACTATGGCTACACCTTC
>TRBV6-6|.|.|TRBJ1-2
CASSYEVYYGYTF
TGTGCCAGCAGTTACGAGGTGTACTATGGCTACACCTTC
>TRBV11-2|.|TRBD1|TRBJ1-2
CASSPQGTGGHYGYTF
TGTGCCAGCAGCCCTCAAGGGACAGGGGGGCACTATGGCTACACCTTC
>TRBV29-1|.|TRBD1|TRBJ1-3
CSVEARQGDIF
TGCAGCGTTGAAGCCCGACAGGGCGACATTTTT
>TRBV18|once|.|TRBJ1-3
CASSSGVGNTIYF
TGTGCCAGCTCATCGGGGGTTGGAAACACCATATATTTT
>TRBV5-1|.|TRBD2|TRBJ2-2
CASSLDHPPLAGETTGELFF
TGCGCCAGCAGCTTGGACCACCCCCCCCTAGCGGGAGAGACCACCGGGGAGCTGTTTTTT
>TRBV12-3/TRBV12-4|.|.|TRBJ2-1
CASSRDIYNEQFF
TGTGCCAGCAGCCGGGACATTTACAATGAGCAGTTCTTC
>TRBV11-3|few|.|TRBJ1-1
CASTGTSEAFF
TGTGCCAGCACGGGAACGTCTGAAGCTTTCTTT
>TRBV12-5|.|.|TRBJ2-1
CASNGNVVREQFF
TGTGCTAGTAACGGTAACGTAGTCCGCGAGCAGTTCTTC
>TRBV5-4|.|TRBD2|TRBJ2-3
CASSPPLAGVKSPHF
TGTGCCAGCAGCCCCCCGCTAGCGGGGGTGAAATCCCCGCATTTT
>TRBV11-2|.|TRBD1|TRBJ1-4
CASSFSGTGREKLFF
TGTGCCAGCAGCTTCAGTGGGACAGGACGGGAAAAACTGTTTTTT
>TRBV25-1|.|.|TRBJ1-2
CASRPTSGENWYGYTF
TGTGCCAGCAGGCCCACATCAGGGGAAAATTGGTATGGCTACACCTTC
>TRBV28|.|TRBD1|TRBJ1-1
CASSGGSGQGMMNTEAFF
TGTGCCAGCAGTGGTGGGTCGGGACAGGGCATGATGAACACTGAAGCTTTCTTT
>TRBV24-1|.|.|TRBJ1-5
CATHHREPLQPQHF
TGTGCCACCCATCACAGGGAACCCCTTCAGCCCCAGCATTTT
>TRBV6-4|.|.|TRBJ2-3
CASTEDRDTDTQYF
TGTGCCAGCACCGAAGACAGAGACACAGATACGCAGTATTTT
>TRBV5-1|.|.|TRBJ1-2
CASRGLGENGYTF
TGCGCCAGCCGAGGACTGGGTGAGAATGGCTACACCTTC
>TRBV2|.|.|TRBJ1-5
CASTPEGPSNQPQHF
TGTGCCAGCACCCCGGAGGGACCAAGCAATCAGCCCCAGCATTTT
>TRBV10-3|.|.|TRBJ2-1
CAIQGGGGSEQFF
TGTGCCATCCAAGGGGGAGGGGGTAGTGAGCAGTTCTTC
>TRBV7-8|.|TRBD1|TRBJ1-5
CASSLGTGRDQPQHF
TGTGCCAGCAGCTTAGGGACAGGGCGGGATCAGCCCCAGCATTTT
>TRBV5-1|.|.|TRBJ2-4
CASSLSRNIQYF
TGCGCCAGCAGCTTATCACGGAACATTCAGTACTTC
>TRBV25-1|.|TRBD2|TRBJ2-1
CASPLCRLAGGDEQFF
TGTGCCAGCCCTTTGTGTAGACTAGCGGGGGGAGATGAGCAGTTCTTC
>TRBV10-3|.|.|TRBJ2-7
CAISDRGGFYEQYF
TGTGCCATCAGTGATCGGGGAGGTTTCTACGAGCAGTACTTC
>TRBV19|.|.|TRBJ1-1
CASSLRGNTEAFF
TGTGCCAGTAGCCTCCGAGGGAACACTGAAGCTTTCTTT